This T cell receptor (beta chain) was identified in a study of blood T cells in healthy people across ages. V dropped 4 bases and J dropped 3 bases, with 24 bases sitting between them. Germline V gene data show CDR1 as SQVTM and CDR2 as ANQGSEA. The CDR3 spans 17 residues. Then a second PCR, running roughly 6 to 12 cycles, was carried out with a sample-barcoded 5' primer and a J-beta primer mix. TCRdb re-called the 5' RACE reads through MiXCR, storing one row per CDR3 protein. The repertoire holds fewer than 750,000 distinct CDR3 sequences, with roughly 48% as singletons. Every sample yielded at least 6.5 million isolated PBMCs. Samples each had at least 5.5 micrograms of total RNA extracted.

Input material: blood. This TCR was recovered from a man older than 75 in good health. V gene TRBV29-1 combines with J gene TRBJ2-5; tentatively, D is TRBD1 or TRBD2 (8 bases each). The CDR3 here is CSVGTGGARGVKETQYF. DNA for the CDR3: TGCAGCGTTGGAACAGGGGGGGCGCGGGGGGTAAAAGAGACCCAGTACTTC.